This entry lists 13 T cell receptor beta chains sequenced from one sample in a study of cytomegalovirus exposure and HLA in healthy donors. The study ran its PCR with 60 Vbeta and 13 Jbeta primers. The protocol was immunoSEQ multiplex PCR, while the TCRdb copy is restricted to in-frame clones and leaves out a portion. The repertoire holds about 190,000 clones, with 80% to 85% as singletons. Input material: PBMCs. The receptor set was obtained from a woman between 18 and 29 years old in good health and CMV-seropositive.

V gene TRBV7-2 combines with J gene TRBJ2-1; 10 bases fit TRBD2. The CDR3 sequence is 15 residues long. From germline, CDR1 is SGHTA and CDR2 FQGNSA. After removal of 0 bases from V and 5 bases from J, the junction contained 1 base not matched to a gene. The chain's CDR3 is CASSLAGLADNEQFF. The CDR3 region has the DNA TGTGCCAGCAGCTTAGCCGGACTAGCGGACAATGAGCAGTTCTTC. Filled out from reference TRBV7-2 and TRBJ2-1, the complete variable domain reads GAGVSQSPSNKVTEKGKDVELRCDPISGHTALYWYRQSLGQGLEFLIYFQGNSAPDKSGLPSDRFSAERTGGSVSTLTIQRTQQEDSAVYLCASSLAGLADNEQFFGPGTRLTVL.

The CDR3 DNA is TGTGCCAGCAGGGGAAGGGGGTACCGCTACGAGCAGTACGTC. Protein: CASRGRGYRYEQYV. This chain uses TRBV9 with TRBJ2-7, with TRBD1 as a possible D gene (6 bases). There are 14 residues in the CDR3. CDR1 is SGDLS, CDR2 YYNGEE, per germline. Trimming took off 5 bases at V and 3 bases at J, with 15 bases between the two ends.

This clone was found once. J is TRBJ1-3 and V is TRBV18; D is unclear. The CDR3 is made up of 19 amino acids. Germline-derived CDR1 and CDR2 are KGHSH and LQKENI. The V gene lost 5 bases and the J gene lost 0 bases, with 23 bases spanning the gap. The CDR3 spells CASSDVGGFQRHSGNTIYF. The CDR3 DNA reads as TGTGCCAGCTCAGACGTAGGAGGGTTTCAACGGCACTCTGGAAACACCATATATTTT.

The table lists this clone with a count of one. V usage is TRBV5-1 and J usage is TRBJ1-3; unclear D gene. This CDR3 is built from 17 residues. V lost 4 bases, J lost 2 bases, and 19 bases lay in between. The germline gives CDR1 SGHRS, CDR2 YFSETQ. CDR3 DNA: TGCGCCAGCAGCCCAGGAACAATGAGGGAGGCTGGAAACACCATATATTTT. This codes for CASSPGTMREAGNTIYF.

The chain combines TRBV6-6 with TRBJ1-2, with D uncertain. CDR3 length equals 13 residues. Trimming shortened V by 0 bases and J by 8 bases, and 10 bases separated the two germline ends. The germline gives CDR1 MNHNY, CDR2 SVGAGI (reference sequence). The CDR3 here is CASSYSSSSGYTF. The CDR3 DNA follows: TGTGCCAGCAGTTACTCTTCCAGTTCCGGCTACACCTTC.

The rearrangement links TRBV9 to TRBJ1-3, with a tentative D call TRBD1 (5 bases). The CDR3 is 19 residues long. Germline loops: CDR1 SGDLS, CDR2 YYNGEE. Trimming cost V 0 bases and J 0 bases, with 19 bases left between them. CDR3 DNA: TGTGCCAGCAGCGTAGATGGGGCCTTGATCGGCCGCTCTGGAAACACCATATATTTT. Translated: CASSVDGALIGRSGNTIYF.

As for this clone: At one end the junction does not follow the germline gene, possibly because of a read error. The sample has other DNA sequences that encode this CDR3 too. The genes are TRBV5-8 and TRBJ1-1; maybe TRBD1 (6 bases). Germline CDR1 reads SGHTS; CDR2 reads YDEGEE. The CDR3 runs 14 residues. The CDR3 sequence is CASSFYRANTEAFF. In DNA, the CDR3 is TGTGCCAGCAGCTTCTACAGGGCTAACACTGAGGCTTTCTTT.

J is TRBJ1-3 and V is TRBV6-6; 9 nucleotides agree with TRBD1. Germline CDR1 is MNHNY and CDR2 is SVGAGI (reference sequence). The junction had 3 bases not matched to a gene; V was cut back by 6 bases and J by 3 bases. This CDR3 comprises 14 residues. The CDR3 sequence is CASRRDRDGNTIYF. CDR3 DNA sequence: TGTGCCAGCAGACGGGACAGGGATGGAAACACCATATATTTT.

This chain uses TRBV7-9 with TRBJ1-2; no clear D gene. The CDR3 spans 13 residues. V was trimmed by 5 bases and J by 8 bases, leaving 15 bases between them. Germline V lookup: CDR1 SEHNR, CDR2 FQNEAQ (reference sequence). CDR3 in amino acids: CASSPPNSRGYTF. The CDR3 nucleotides are TGTGCCAGCAGCCCCCCCAATTCGCGCGGCTACACCTTC.

For this clone: At the DNA level, this CDR3 is encoded by other sequences in the same sample as well. The chain uses TRBV25-1 and TRBJ2-2, with 10 bases fitting TRBD1. The trim removed 7 bases at V and 1 base at J, leaving 6 bases unmatched. The CDR3 runs to 16 residues. Germline CDR1 is MGHDK and CDR2 is SYGVNS. CDR3: CASIRDRGLNTGELFF. The CDR3 DNA reads as TGTGCCAGCATCCGGGACAGGGGATTGAACACCGGGGAGCTGTTTTTT.

The genes are TRBV5-1 and TRBJ1-6, with TRBD1 identical over 10 bases. In germline, CDR1 is SGHRS, CDR2 YFSETQ. Trimming at V came to 5 bases and at J to 8 bases, leaving 4 bases not matched to a gene. CDR3 size: 14 residues. CDR3 nucleotides: TGCGCCAGCAGGGCCGGGACAGGGGATTCACCCCTCCACTTT. It specifies CASRAGTGDSPLHF.

A remark on this clone: This same CDR3 is encoded by further DNA sequences in the sample. The gene calls are TRBV28 and TRBJ2-7, with D perhaps TRBD1 (6 bases). CDR1 and CDR2 from the germline V gene are MDHEN and SYDVKM. Trimming cost V 7 bases and J 0 bases, with 13 bases left between them. The CDR3 is 14 amino acids. The CDR3 loop is CASTFPGDSYEQYF. In DNA, the CDR3 is TGTGCCAGCACCTTCCCAGGGGACTCCTACGAGCAGTACTTC.

Note on this clone: The junction shows a germline mismatch at one end, possibly a read error. V gene TRBV19 combines with J gene TRBJ1-6; D is undetermined. Germline loops: CDR1 LNHDA, CDR2 SQIVND (reference sequence). This CDR3 region has 13 residues. In DNA, the CDR3 is TGTGCCAGTAGGGCGGAGGGTGGCTCACCCCCCCACTTT. As protein: CASRAEGGSPPHF.